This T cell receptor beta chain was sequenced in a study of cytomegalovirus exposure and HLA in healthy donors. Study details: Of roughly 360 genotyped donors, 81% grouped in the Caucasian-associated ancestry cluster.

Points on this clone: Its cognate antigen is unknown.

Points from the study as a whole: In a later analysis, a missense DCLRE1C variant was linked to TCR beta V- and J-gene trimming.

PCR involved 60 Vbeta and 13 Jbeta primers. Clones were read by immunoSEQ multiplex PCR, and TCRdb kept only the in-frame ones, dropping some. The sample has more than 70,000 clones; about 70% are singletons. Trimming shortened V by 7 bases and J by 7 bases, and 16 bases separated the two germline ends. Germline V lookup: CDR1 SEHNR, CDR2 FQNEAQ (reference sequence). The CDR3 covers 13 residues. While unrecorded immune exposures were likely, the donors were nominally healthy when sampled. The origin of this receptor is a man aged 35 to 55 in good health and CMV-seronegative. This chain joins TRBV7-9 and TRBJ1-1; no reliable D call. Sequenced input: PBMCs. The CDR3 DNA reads TGTGCCAGCACCCCACCAGAGCGGGGTGAAGCTTTCTTT. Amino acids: CASTPPERGEAFF.